Detailed here is one T cell receptor beta chain. As yet, its antigen is unknown. A junction end diverges from the germline sequence, so it may reflect a read error. The data are from a study of long-term antiretroviral therapy in people with HIV. The assay used was immunoSEQ (version v3.0), run at survey level. Here immunoSEQ multiplex PCR was the method, and the copy in TCRdb shows in-frame clones only, minus some. The sample shows around 21,000 clones, about 85% of them seen only once. The samples, holding roughly 0.9-10 million cryopreserved PBMC, were thawed before DNA extraction was carried out. This CDR3 is 14 amino acids long. CDR1 is SEHNR, CDR2 FQNEAQ, per germline (reference sequence). Overall study results and limits: Pre-ART-expanded clones dominated the repertoire at all time points. Repertoires from HIV showed CDR3 length ranges narrower than those of controls.

The J gene is TRBJ1-1, the V gene TRBV7-9, with a tentative D call TRBD1 (6 bases). This sequence was found in a woman aged 50 to 65 with HIV. Sequencing was performed on unsorted PBMCs, taken 1.9 years after starting antiretroviral therapy. CDR3 nucleotide sequence: TGTGCCAGCAGCGCCGACAGGTGGAACGCTGAAGCTTTCTTT. It specifies CASSADRWNAEAFF.